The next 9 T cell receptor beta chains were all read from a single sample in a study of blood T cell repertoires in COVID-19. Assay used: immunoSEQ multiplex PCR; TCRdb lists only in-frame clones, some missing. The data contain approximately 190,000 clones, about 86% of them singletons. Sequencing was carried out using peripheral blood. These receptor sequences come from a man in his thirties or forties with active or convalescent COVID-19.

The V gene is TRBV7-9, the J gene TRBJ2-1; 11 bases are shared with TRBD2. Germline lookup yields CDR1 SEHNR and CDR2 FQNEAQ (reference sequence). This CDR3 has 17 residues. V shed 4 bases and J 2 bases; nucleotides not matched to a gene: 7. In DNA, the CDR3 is TGTGCCAGCAGCTCGACCCTTAGCGGGGGGGCCTACAATGAGCAGTTCTTC. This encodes CASSSTLSGGAYNEQFF.

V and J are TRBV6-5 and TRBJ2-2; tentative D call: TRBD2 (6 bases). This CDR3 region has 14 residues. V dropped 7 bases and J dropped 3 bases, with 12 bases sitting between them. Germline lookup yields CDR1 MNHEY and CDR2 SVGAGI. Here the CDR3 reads CASKGTGDTGELFF. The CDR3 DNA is TGTGCCAGCAAGGGGACGGGAGACACCGGGGAGCTGTTTTTT.

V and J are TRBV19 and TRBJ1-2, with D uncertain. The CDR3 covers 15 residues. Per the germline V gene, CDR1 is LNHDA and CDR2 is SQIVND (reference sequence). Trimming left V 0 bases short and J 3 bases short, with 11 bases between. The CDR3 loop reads CASSIDHDIYYGYTF. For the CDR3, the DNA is TGTGCCAGTAGTATAGATCATGACATTTACTATGGCTACACCTTC.

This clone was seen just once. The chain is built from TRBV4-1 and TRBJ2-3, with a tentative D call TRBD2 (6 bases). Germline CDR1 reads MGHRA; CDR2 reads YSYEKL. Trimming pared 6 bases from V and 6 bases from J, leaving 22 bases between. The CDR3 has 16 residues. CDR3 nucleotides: TGCGCCAGCAGTCACCGTTTGCTGGAGGGGCGGGATACGCAGTATTTT. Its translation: CASSHRLLEGRDTQYF.

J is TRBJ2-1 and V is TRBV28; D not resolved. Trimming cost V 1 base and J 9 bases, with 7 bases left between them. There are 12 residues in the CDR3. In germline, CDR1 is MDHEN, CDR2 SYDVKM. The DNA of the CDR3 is TGTGCCAGCAGTTTATCTCGCGTTGAGCAGTTCTTC. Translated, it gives CASSLSRVEQFF.

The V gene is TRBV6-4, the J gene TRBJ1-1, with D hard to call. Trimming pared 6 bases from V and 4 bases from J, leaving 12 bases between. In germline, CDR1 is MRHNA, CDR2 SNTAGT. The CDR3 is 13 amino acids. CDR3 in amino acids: CASSLIEGTEAFF. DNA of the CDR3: TGTGCCAGCAGCCTGATTGAGGGCACTGAAGCTTTCTTT.

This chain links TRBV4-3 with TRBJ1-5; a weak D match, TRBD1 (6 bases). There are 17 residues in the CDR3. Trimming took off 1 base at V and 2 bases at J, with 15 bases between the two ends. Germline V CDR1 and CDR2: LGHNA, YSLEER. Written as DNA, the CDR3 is TGCGCCAGCAGCCAAGTGTTTTATGGGGGCGGCAATCAGCCCCAGCATTTT. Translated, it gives CASSQVFYGGGNQPQHF.

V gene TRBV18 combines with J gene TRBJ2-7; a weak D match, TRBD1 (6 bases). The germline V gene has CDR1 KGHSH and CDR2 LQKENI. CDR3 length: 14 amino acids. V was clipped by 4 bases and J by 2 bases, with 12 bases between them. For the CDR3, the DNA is TGTGCCAGCTCACTAAGGCAGGGGACCTACGAGCAGTACGTC. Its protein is CASSLRQGTYEQYV.

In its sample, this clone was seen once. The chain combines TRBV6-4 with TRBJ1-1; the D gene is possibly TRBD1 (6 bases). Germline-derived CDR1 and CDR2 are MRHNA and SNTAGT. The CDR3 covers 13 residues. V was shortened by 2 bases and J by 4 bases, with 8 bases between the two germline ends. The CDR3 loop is CASSDEGGTEAFF. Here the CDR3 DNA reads TGTGCCAGCAGTGACGAAGGGGGCACTGAAGCTTTCTTT.